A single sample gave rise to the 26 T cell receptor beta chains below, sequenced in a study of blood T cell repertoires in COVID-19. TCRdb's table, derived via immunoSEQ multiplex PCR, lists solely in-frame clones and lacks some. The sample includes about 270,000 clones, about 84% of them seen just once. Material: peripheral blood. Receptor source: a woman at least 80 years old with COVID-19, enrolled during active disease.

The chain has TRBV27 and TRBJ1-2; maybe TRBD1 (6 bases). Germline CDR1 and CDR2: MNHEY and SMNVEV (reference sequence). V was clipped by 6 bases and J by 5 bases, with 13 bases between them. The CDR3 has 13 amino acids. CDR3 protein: CASRGTGLYGYTF. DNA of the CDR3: TGTGCCAGCAGGGGAACAGGGCTTTATGGCTACACCTTC.

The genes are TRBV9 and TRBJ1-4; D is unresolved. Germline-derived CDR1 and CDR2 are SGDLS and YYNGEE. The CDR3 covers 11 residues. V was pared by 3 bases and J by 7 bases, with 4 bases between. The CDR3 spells CASSAVEKLFF. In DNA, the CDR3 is TGTGCCAGCAGCGCCGTTGAAAAACTGTTTTTT.

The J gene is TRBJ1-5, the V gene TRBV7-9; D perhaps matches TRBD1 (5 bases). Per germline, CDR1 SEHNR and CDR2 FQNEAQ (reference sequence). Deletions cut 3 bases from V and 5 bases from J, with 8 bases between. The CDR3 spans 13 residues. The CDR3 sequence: CASSFTGDQPQHF. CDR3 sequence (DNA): TGTGCCAGCAGCTTCACAGGAGATCAGCCCCAGCATTTT.

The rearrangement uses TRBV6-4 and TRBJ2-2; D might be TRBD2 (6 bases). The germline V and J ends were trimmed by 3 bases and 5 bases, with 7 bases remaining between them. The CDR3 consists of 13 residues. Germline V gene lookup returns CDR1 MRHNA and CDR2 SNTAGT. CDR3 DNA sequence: TGTGCCAGCAGTGAGACTAGTACCGGGGAGCTGTTTTTT. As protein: CASSETSTGELFF.

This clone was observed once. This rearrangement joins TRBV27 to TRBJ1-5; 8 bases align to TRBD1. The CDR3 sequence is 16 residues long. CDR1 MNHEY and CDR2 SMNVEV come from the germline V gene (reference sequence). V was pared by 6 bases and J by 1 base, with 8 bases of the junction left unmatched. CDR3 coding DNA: TGTGCCAGCAGCCCGACAGGGGCCGTGAGCAATCAGCCCCAGCATTTT. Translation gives CASSPTGAVSNQPQHF.

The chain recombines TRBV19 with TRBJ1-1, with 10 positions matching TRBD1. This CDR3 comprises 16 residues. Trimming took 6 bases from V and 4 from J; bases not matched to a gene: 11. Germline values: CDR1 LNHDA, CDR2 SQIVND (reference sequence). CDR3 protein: CASSPLDRGRSTEAFF. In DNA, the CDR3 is TGTGCCAGTAGCCCCTTAGACAGGGGGCGCAGCACTGAAGCTTTCTTT.

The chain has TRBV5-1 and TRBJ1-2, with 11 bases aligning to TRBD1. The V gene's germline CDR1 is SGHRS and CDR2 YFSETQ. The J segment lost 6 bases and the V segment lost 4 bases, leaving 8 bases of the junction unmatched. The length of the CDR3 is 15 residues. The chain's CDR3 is CASSIGTGGRDGYTF. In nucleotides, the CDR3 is TGCGCCAGCAGCATTGGGACAGGGGGTAGAGATGGCTACACCTTC.

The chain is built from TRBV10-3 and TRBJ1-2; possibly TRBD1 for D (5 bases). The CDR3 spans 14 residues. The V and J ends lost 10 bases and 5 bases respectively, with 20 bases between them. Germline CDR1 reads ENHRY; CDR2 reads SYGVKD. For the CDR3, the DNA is TGTGCCACCCGACCCCGGCAGGGCGAGTATGGCTACACCTTC. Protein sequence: CATRPRQGEYGYTF.

The CDR3, as DNA: TGCGCCAGCGGGAAGGACAGGGGTATAACAGATACGCAGTATTTT. It encodes CASGKDRGITDTQYF. The chain uses TRBV5-1 and TRBJ2-3; TRBD1 aligns across 9 bases. The trim removed 7 bases at V and 3 bases at J, leaving 9 bases unmatched. CDR1 and CDR2 (germline): SGHRS, YFSETQ. The CDR3 runs 15 residues.

CDR3: CASSLFTSEAQYF. The CDR3, as DNA: TGTGCCAGCAGCTTATTCACTAGCGAGGCCCAGTACTTC. The chain has TRBV11-2 and TRBJ2-5; TRBD2 matches at 7 bases. The CDR3 covers 13 residues. Germline CDR1 and CDR2: SGHAT and FQNNGV. The trim removed 2 bases at V and 9 bases at J, leaving 6 bases unmatched.

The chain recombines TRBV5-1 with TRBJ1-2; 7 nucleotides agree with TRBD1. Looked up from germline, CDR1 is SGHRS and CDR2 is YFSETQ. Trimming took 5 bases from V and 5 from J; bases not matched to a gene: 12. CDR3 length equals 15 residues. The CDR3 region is CASRPSPGTEYGYTF. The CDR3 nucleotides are TGCGCCAGCAGACCTTCCCCCGGGACAGAGTATGGCTACACCTTC.

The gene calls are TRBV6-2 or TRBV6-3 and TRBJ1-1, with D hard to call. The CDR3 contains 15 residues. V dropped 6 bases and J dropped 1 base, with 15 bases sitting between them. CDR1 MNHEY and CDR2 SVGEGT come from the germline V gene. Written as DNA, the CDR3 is TGTGCCAGCAGGCCTTGGGCTTCATCGAACACTGAAGCTTTCTTT. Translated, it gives CASRPWASSNTEAFF.

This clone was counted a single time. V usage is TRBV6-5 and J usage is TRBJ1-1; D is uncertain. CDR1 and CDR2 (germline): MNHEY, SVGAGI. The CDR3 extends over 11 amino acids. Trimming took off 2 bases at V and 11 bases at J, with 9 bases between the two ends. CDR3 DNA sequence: TGTGCCAGCAGTTACGATGGTGAGGCTTTCTTT. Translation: CASSYDGEAFF.

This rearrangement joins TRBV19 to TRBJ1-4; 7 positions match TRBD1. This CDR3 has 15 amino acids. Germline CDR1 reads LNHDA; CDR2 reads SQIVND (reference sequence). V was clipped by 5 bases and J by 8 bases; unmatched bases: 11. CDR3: CASSSRQGAHEKLFF. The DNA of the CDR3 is TGTGCCAGTAGTTCAAGACAGGGAGCCCACGAAAAACTGTTTTTT.

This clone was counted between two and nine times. The CDR3 sequence: CASSLSLAYGYTF. CDR3 in DNA: TGTGCCAGCAGCTTATCCCTGGCCTATGGCTACACCTTC. V is TRBV7-9 and J is TRBJ1-2; D remains ambiguous. Germline CDR1 reads SEHNR; CDR2 reads FQNEAQ (reference sequence). The V gene lost 2 bases and the J gene lost 4 bases, with 8 bases spanning the gap. The CDR3 sequence is 13 residues long. Looking up the rest from reference TRBV7-9 and TRBJ1-2 gives the full variable domain: DTGVSQNPRHKITKRGQNVTFRCDPISEHNRLYWYRQTLGQGPEFLTYFQNEAQLEKSRLLSDRFSAERPKGSFSTLEIQRTEQGDSAMYLCASSLSLAYGYTFGSGTRLTVV.

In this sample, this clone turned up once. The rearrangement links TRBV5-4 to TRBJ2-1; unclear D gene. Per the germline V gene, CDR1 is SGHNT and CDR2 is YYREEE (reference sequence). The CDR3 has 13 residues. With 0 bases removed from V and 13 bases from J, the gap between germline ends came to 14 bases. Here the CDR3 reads CASSLDPSGSQFF. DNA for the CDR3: TGTGCCAGCAGCTTGGACCCTTCGGGTTCCCAGTTCTTC.

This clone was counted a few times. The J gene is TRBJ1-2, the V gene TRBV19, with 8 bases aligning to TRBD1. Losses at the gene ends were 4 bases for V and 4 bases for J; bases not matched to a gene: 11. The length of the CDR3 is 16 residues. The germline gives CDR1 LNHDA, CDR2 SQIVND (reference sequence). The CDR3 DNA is TGTGCCAGTAGTACCGGATGGCGGACAGGGACCTATGGCTACACCTTC. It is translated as CASSTGWRTGTYGYTF.

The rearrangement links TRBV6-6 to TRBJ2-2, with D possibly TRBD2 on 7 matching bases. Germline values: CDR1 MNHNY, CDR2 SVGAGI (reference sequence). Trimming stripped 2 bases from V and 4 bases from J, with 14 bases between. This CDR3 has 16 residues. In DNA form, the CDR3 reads TGTGCCAGCAGTTACGGGGGGGCGCGGGGCACCGGGGAGCTGTTTTTT. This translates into CASSYGGARGTGELFF.

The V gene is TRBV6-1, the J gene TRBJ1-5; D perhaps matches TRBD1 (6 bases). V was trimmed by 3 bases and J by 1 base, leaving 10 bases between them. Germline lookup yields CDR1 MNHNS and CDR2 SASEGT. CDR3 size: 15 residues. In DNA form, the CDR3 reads TGTGCCAGCAGTGAGACAGGTCTCAGCAATCAGCCCCAGCATTTT. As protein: CASSETGLSNQPQHF.

In nucleotides, the CDR3 is TGCGCCAGCAGCTTAAACAAACAGGGGGCCGGGGAGCTGTTTTTT. Protein: CASSLNKQGAGELFF. The V gene is TRBV5-1, the J gene TRBJ2-2; TRBD1 aligns across 8 bases. Germline V gene data show CDR1 as SGHRS and CDR2 as YFSETQ. CDR3 length equals 15 residues. Losses at the gene ends were 2 bases for V and 6 bases for J; bases not matched to a gene: 6.

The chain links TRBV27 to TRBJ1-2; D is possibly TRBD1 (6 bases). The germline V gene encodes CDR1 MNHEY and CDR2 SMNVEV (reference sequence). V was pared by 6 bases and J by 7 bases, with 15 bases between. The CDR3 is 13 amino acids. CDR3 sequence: CASSLQGSLGYTF. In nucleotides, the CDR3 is TGTGCCAGCAGCCTACAGGGTTCTCTTGGCTACACCTTC.

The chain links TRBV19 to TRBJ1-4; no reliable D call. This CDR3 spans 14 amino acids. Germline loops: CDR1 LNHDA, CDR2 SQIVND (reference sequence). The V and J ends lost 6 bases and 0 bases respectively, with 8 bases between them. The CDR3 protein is CASSPQTTNEKLFF. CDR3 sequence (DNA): TGTGCCAGTAGCCCGCAGACAACTAATGAAAAACTGTTTTTT.

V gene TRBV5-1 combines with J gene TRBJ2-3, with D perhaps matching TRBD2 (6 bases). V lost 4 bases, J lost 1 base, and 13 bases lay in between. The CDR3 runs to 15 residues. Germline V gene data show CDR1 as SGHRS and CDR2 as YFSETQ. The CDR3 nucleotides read TGCGCCAGCAGCCAAACGGGACTCGGCACAGATACGCAGTATTTT. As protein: CASSQTGLGTDTQYF.

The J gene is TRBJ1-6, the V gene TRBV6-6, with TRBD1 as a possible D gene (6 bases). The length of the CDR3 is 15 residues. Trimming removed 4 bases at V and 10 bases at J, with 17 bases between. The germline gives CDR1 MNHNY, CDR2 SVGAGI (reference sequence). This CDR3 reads CASSSHGGRESPLHF. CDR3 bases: TGTGCCAGCAGTTCCCACGGGGGGCGCGAATCACCCCTCCACTTT.

CDR3 loop: CASSPRTGENTEAFF. The CDR3, as DNA: TGCGCCAGCAGCCCTCGAACCGGGGAGAACACTGAAGCTTTCTTT. The chain links TRBV4-1 to TRBJ1-1; D gene unclear. CDR3 length equals 15 residues. In germline, CDR1 is MGHRA, CDR2 YSYEKL. Trimming removed 4 bases at V and 1 base at J, with 13 bases between.

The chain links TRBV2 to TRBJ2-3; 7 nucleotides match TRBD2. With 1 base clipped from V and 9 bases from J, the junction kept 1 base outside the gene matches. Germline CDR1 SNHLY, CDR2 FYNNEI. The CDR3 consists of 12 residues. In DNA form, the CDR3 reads TGTGCCAGCAGTGAAGGACTAGCAACGCAGTATTTT. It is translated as CASSEGLATQYF.